This entry is about one TCR beta chain. No antigen is known for it. The whole isolated RNA underwent reverse transcription, so sequencing captured expressed TCRB transcripts. Roughly 3.4 million reads were obtained on average from naive, central memory and regulatory T cell samples. The method was immunoSEQ multiplex PCR; TCRdb's version includes in-frame clones alone and lacks a portion of them. The data show around 400,000 clones, approximately 12% seen once. J gave up 1 base and V 6 bases, and 6 bases lay outside the gene matches. This CDR3 spans 14 amino acids. Germline CDR1 reads SQVTM; CDR2 reads ANQGSEA. This sample was taken from a study of beta chain features in type 1 diabetes. Notes on the study in general: VDJ junctions in type 1 diabetes patients carried more deletions and fewer insertions.

The chain couples TRBV29-1 to TRBJ1-1; 9 bases align to TRBD1. This receptor was obtained from a young man in good health. The sequenced sample consisted of naive CD4+ T cells from blood. CDR3 residues: CSVKMGQGNTEAFF. The CDR3 DNA follows: TGCAGCGTCAAGATGGGACAGGGGAACACTGAAGCTTTCTTT.